This is a list of T cell receptor beta chains from one sample in a study of neoadjuvant anti-PD-1 for oral cavity cancer. Sequencing was performed with immunoSEQ multiplex PCR; in TCRdb, only in-frame clones are kept and a portion is missing. The sample consists of roughly 68,000 clones, around 85% of them appearing once. The input for sequencing was PBMCs, taken after nivolumab (anti-PD-1) treatment. These receptors were taken from a person between 40 and 85 years old with oral cavity squamous cell carcinoma. Both conserved end residues are part of each CDR3. The D gene is left open where the match is weak. The size field is filled for only some rows; it gives once, few, many or a size class.

d_gene,j_gene,abundance,v_gene,CDR3nt,CDR3aa
NA,TRBJ2-1,NA,TRBV6-5,TGTGCCAGCAGTTACTCTACTTACAATGAGCAGTTCTTC,CASSYSTYNEQFF
NA,TRBJ2-3,once,TRBV11-3,TGTGCCAGCAGCTTAGTCGGGGACACAGATACGCAGTATTTT,CASSLVGDTDTQYF
TRBD2,TRBJ2-7,NA,TRBV19,TGTGCCAGTAGAAGTGTGACTAGCGGCTCCTACGAGCAGTACTTC,CASRSVTSGSYEQYF
TRBD1,TRBJ2-5,NA,TRBV7-8,TGTGCCAGCATTCGGACAGGGACGCAAGAGACCCAGTACTTC,CASIRTGTQETQYF
NA,TRBJ2-1,NA,TRBV5-1,TGCGCCAGCAGCTTGGTGGCGGTGACTTACAATGAGCAGTTCTTC,CASSLVAVTYNEQFF
TRBD1,TRBJ1-2,NA,TRBV27,TGTGCCAGCAGTTCGGACAGGGTCGGATATGGCTACACCTTC,CASSSDRVGYGYTF
NA,TRBJ1-5,once,TRBV19,TGTGCCAGTAGTGCCTGGACCGCCCGGGAGCCCCAGCATTTT,CASSAWTAREPQHF
TRBD2,TRBJ2-3,NA,TRBV6-1,TGTGCCAGCAGTGAAGCTTTAGCGGGGGGCACAGATACGCAGTATTTT,CASSEALAGGTDTQYF
TRBD2,TRBJ2-5,NA,TRBV5-1,TGCGCCAGCAGCTTTGGTAGCGGGGGGACAAAAGAGACCCAGTACTTC,CASSFGSGGTKETQYF
NA,TRBJ2-2,NA,TRBV4-2,TGTGCCAGCAGCCCGCTTGGCGTGGACACCGGGGAGCTGTTTTTT,CASSPLGVDTGELFF
NA,TRBJ2-2,NA,TRBV27,TGTGCCAGCAGTTTCGGGGTACGAACCGGGGAGCTGTTTTTT,CASSFGVRTGELFF
NA,TRBJ1-1,NA,TRBV7-6,TGTGCCAGCAGCTTAGGGCCGGTGAACACTGAAGCTTTCTTT,CASSLGPVNTEAFF
NA,TRBJ2-7,NA,TRBV7-8,TGTGCCAGCAGCCCTGCCCTTCACGAGCAGTACTTC,CASSPALHEQYF
NA,TRBJ2-5,NA,TRBV2,TGTGCCAGCAAAGAGGCAGGGTGGGAGACCCAGTACTTC,CASKEAGWETQYF
NA,TRBJ1-1,NA,TRBV19,TGTGCCAGTACCACTTCGTCCGGCGGTGCTGAAGCTTTCTTT,CASTTSSGGAEAFF
TRBD1,TRBJ2-4,NA,TRBV6-1,TGTGCCAGCAGTGCAGGGGGCCCGAGGAACATTCAGTACTTC,CASSAGGPRNIQYF
TRBD1,TRBJ2-1,NA,TRBV5-1,TGCGCCAGCAGCTTGGAGGAGGGACAGGTTCGCAATGAGCAGTTCTTC,CASSLEEGQVRNEQFF
TRBD1,TRBJ1-5,NA,TRBV28,TGTGCCAGCAGTTTCGACCTGAGAACAGGGGGGATTCCGAGCAATCAGCCCCAGCATTTT,CASSFDLRTGGIPSNQPQHF
TRBD2,TRBJ2-2,few,TRBV6-1,TGTGCCAGCAGTGAGGGACTAGCGGGGGGCTCCCCTCGGTCCGGGGAGCTGTTTTTT,CASSEGLAGGSPRSGELFF
NA,TRBJ1-2,NA,TRBV6-6,TGTGCCAGCAGTTACACGGACAGTCTTGGTGGCTACACCTTC,CASSYTDSLGGYTF
NA,TRBJ1-2,NA,TRBV19,TGTGCCAGTAGTACCGTCTATGGCTACACCTTC,CASSTVYGYTF
NA,TRBJ1-4,NA,TRBV5-1,TGCGCCAGCAGCCTCGGGACCGGGAGTGGGGAACTGTTTTTT,CASSLGTGSGELFF
TRBD2,TRBJ2-1,NA,TRBV6-6,TGTGCCAGCAGTTCTACCGGGGGGGGTAGAAGTAGTGAGCAGTTCTTC,CASSSTGGGRSSEQFF
TRBD1,TRBJ2-2,NA,TRBV10-3,TGTGCCGCAGCACTCCGGGACAGTGACACCGGGGAGCTGTTTTTT,CAAALRDSDTGELFF
NA,TRBJ1-1,NA,TRBV28,TGTGCCAGCAGTTTCCCTACTGATCACCTGGGGACTGAAGCTTTCTTT,CASSFPTDHLGTEAFF